In its sample, the clone carrying this T cell receptor (beta chain) was seen a few times. The CDR3 totals 13 residues. Germline-derived CDR1 and CDR2 are SGHNT and YYREEE (reference sequence). The ends lost 4 bases at V and 4 bases at J; junction bases unmatched: 4. Those enrolled in Seattle joined during active infection and were followed longitudinally afterward. Original handling: Reference gene primer amplification yielded estimated nucleated cell counts. Libraries were prepared by immunoSEQ multiplex PCR; TCRdb keeps only in-frame clonotypes and omits some of them. The D gene and trimming were derived from the DNA, and the V and J assignments and clone size from that table. The data show around 260,000 clones, with approximately 84% seen just once and 15% to 17% held by the top ten. This sample is drawn from a study of blood T cell repertoires in COVID-19. Study summary: Nucleic acid was either cDNA or gDNA, and it came from T cells, B-cell-depleted T cells, or PBMCs.

The source material was peripheral blood. The receptor's source is a person aged 70 to 85 with COVID-19, enrolled during active disease. This chain uses TRBV5-4 with TRBJ2-5; 7 nucleotides align to TRBD1. CDR3 sequence: CASSQGQRETQYF. The CDR3 coding sequence is TGTGCCAGCAGCCAGGGACAGCGAGAGACCCAGTACTTC. Complete variable domain (other parts from reference TRBV5-4 and TRBJ2-5): ETGVTQSPTHLIKTRGQQVTLRCSSQSGHNTVSWYQQALGQGPQFIFQYYREEENGRGNFPPRFSGLQFPNYSSELNVNALELDDSALYLCASSQGQRETQYFGPGTRLLVL.